The 12 T cell receptor beta chains reported below all come from one sample, sequenced in a study of cytomegalovirus exposure and HLA in healthy donors. The study ran its PCR with 60 Vbeta and 13 Jbeta primers. Repertoires were generated with immunoSEQ multiplex PCR, while TCRdb's copy carries only in-frame clones and drops some. This sample has over 80,000 clones; under 85% occur once, and the top ten carry about 3.5%. The sequencing sample was made of PBMCs. These receptors came from a woman in her forties in good health and CMV-seronegative.

The gene calls are TRBV5-8 and TRBJ2-7; D not resolved. The ends were cut back, 3 bases at V and 1 base at J, with 2 bases in the middle. Germline V gene sequence: CDR1 SGHTS, CDR2 YDEGEE. The CDR3 contains 11 residues. DNA for the CDR3: TGTGCCAGCAGCTCTTCCTACGAGCAGTACTTC. It encodes CASSSSYEQYF.

Notes on this clone: Different DNA sequences within this sample yield the same CDR3. The V and J genes are TRBV27 and TRBJ2-5; 7 bases align to TRBD1. The germline CDR1 and CDR2 sequences are MNHEY and SMNVEV (reference sequence). This CDR3 region has 14 residues. The V segment lost 2 bases and the J segment 4 bases; nucleotides outside the gene matches: 4. The DNA for the CDR3 is TGTGCCAGCAGTTTAGTACCAGGGGGAGAGACCCAGTACTTC. Protein product: CASSLVPGGETQYF.

The chain combines TRBV12-5 with TRBJ2-1, with 9 bases fitting TRBD2. This CDR3 comprises 18 residues. Germline lookup yields CDR1 LGHNT and CDR2 FRNRAP. The V and J ends lost 3 bases and 1 base, in that order; junction bases with no gene match: 10. This CDR3 is CASGFGTSWDRSYNEQFF. CDR3 nucleotides: TGTGCTAGTGGTTTCGGGACTAGCTGGGACCGATCCTACAATGAGCAGTTCTTC.

The chain employs TRBV18 and TRBJ1-5; TRBD1 matches at 9 bases. Germline CDR1 and CDR2: KGHSH and LQKENI. V was clipped by 3 bases and J by 3 bases; unmatched bases: 9. The CDR3 contains 17 residues. As DNA, the CDR3 is TGTGCCAGCTCACCGGACCGGGACAGGGCAGCCAATCAGCCCCAGCATTTT. As protein: CASSPDRDRAANQPQHF.

The V gene is TRBV5-4, the J gene TRBJ2-3, with a possible D match to TRBD1 (6 bases). CDR3 length: 13 residues. The germline CDR1 and CDR2 sequences are SGHNT and YYREEE (reference sequence). Trimming removed 1 base from V and 4 bases from J, with 7 bases in between. CDR3 bases: TGTGCCAGCAGCTTGAGGGGGTCAGATACGCAGTATTTT. Its protein product is CASSLRGSDTQYF.

CDR3 sequence: CSVPGLADRSSYNEQFF. CDR3 DNA sequence: TGCAGCGTGCCGGGACTAGCTGATCGGAGCTCCTACAATGAGCAGTTCTTC. The chain joins TRBV29-1 to TRBJ2-1; 9 nucleotides agree with TRBD2. Per the germline V gene, CDR1 is SQVTM and CDR2 is ANQGSEA. V lost 6 bases and J lost 0; bases outside the gene matches: 12. The CDR3 loop spans 17 amino acids.

This chain connects TRBV5-1 to TRBJ2-2, with D possibly matching TRBD2 (5 bases). CDR1 is SGHRS and CDR2 is YFSETQ in the germline V gene. The CDR3 extends over 15 amino acids. V lost 4 bases and J lost 4, with 14 bases in between. The CDR3 here is CASSMRAHSTGELFF. DNA for the CDR3: TGCGCCAGCAGCATGAGGGCCCATTCCACCGGGGAGCTGTTTTTT.

V and J are TRBV28 and TRBJ1-2; TRBD1 matches at 8 bases. The CDR3 is 14 residues long. The V gene's germline CDR1 is MDHEN and CDR2 SYDVKM. J gave up 5 bases and V 9 bases, and 11 bases lay outside the gene matches. For the CDR3, the DNA is TGTGCCAGTCACGCGACAGGGGAGTTTTATGGCTACACCTTC. It translates to CASHATGEFYGYTF.

This clone has a handful of counts. The junction and the germline gene differ at one end; a read error may be behind it. The rearrangement uses TRBV11-2 and TRBJ2-5, with TRBD1 matching over 8 bases. The CDR3 spans 18 residues. CDR1 is SGHAT and CDR2 is FQNNGV in the germline V gene. CDR3 coding DNA: TGTGCCAGCAGATTAGAGTACTCAGGGGGCGACGTCCAAGAGACCCAGTACTTC. Translating it yields CASRLEYSGGDVQETQYF.

This clone has only a few counts. This rearrangement joins TRBV6-1 to TRBJ1-2, with a possible D match to TRBD1 (6 bases). The V end lost 6 bases, the J end lost 4 bases, and 12 bases lay between the germline ends. The germline CDR1 and CDR2 sequences are MNHNS and SASEGT. This CDR3 spans 13 amino acids. The CDR3 DNA follows: TGTGCCAGCAGGCAGGGGATATCCTATGGCTACACCTTC. Translation gives CASRQGISYGYTF.

The chain carries TRBV5-5 and TRBJ1-1, with 7 positions matching TRBD1. Trimming took 4 bases from V and 0 from J; bases not matched to a gene: 6. The CDR3 length is 15 residues. Germline V lookup: CDR1 SGHKS, CDR2 YYEKEE (reference sequence). CDR3 protein: CASSTLTGLNTEAFF. The CDR3 bases are TGTGCCAGCAGCACCCTGACAGGGTTGAACACTGAAGCTTTCTTT.

The V gene is TRBV10-3, the J gene TRBJ1-1; 7 bases fit TRBD1. V shed 6 bases, J shed 11 bases, and the junction held 9 bases outside the gene matches. Per germline, CDR1 ENHRY and CDR2 SYGVKD. This CDR3 comprises 12 residues. DNA for the CDR3: TGTGCCATCAGGGGGACAGCCTCTCGGGCTTTCTTT. Its translation is CAIRGTASRAFF.